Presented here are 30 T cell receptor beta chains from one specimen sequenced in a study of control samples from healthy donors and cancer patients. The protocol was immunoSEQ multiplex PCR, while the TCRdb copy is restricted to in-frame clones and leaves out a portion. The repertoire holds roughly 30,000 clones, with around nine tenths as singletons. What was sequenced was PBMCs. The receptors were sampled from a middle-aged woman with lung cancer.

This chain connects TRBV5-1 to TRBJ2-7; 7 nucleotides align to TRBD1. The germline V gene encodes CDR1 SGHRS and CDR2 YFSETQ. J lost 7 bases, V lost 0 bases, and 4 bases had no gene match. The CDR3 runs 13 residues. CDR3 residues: CASSLGQGGEQYF. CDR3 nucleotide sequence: TGCGCCAGCAGCTTGGGACAGGGTGGGGAGCAGTACTTC.

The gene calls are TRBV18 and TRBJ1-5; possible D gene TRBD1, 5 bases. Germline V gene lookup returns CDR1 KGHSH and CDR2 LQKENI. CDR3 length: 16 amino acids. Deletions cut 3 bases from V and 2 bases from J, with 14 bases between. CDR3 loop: CASSPSGGAGNQPQHF. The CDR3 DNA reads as TGTGCCAGCTCACCGTCCGGGGGAGCGGGCAATCAGCCCCAGCATTTT.

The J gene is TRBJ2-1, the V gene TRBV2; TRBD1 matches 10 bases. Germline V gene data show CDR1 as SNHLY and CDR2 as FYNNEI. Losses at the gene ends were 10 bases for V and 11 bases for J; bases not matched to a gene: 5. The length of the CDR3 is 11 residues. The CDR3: CATPGQGKQFF. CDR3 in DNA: TGTGCCACCCCGGGACAGGGGAAGCAGTTCTTC.

In DNA, the CDR3 is TGTGCCAGCAGCCCAACAGGGGGCTGGGGTGAAGCTTTCTTT. Translated: CASSPTGGWGEAFF. The V call is TRBV14, the J call TRBJ1-1; 9 bases fit TRBD1. Germline trimming cut 4 bases from V and 7 bases from J; bases unmatched to any gene: 7. CDR1 is SGHDN, CDR2 FVKESK, per germline. CDR3 length equals 14 residues.

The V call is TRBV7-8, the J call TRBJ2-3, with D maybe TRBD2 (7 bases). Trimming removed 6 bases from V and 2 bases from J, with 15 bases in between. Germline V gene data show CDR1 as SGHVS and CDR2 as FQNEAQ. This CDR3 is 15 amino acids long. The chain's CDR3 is CASRAGATNTDTQYF. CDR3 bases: TGTGCCAGCAGGGCGGGGGCGACTAACACAGATACGCAGTATTTT.

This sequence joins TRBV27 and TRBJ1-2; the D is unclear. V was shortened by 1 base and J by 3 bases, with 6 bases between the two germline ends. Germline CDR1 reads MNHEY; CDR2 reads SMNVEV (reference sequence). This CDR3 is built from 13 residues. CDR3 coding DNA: TGTGCCAGCAGTTTATACAGCTACTATGGCTACACCTTC. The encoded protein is CASSLYSYYGYTF.

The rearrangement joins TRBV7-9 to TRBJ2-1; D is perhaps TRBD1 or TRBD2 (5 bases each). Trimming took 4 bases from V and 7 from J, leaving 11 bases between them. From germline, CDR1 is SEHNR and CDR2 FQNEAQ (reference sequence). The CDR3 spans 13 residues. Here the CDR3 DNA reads TGTGCCAGCAGCTCGGGACCTCGGAATGAGCAGTTCTTC. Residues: CASSSGPRNEQFF.

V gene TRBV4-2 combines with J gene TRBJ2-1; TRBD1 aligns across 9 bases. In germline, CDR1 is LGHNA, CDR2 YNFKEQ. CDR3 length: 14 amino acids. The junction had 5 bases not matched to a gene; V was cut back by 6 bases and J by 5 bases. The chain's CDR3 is CASRWDRDNNEQFF. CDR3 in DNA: TGTGCCAGCAGGTGGGACAGGGACAACAATGAGCAGTTCTTC.

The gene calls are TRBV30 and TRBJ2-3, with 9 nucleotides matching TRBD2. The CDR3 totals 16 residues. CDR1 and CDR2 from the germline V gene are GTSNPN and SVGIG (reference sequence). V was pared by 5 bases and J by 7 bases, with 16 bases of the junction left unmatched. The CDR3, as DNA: TGTGCCTGGGGGCCTCTCAGAGCGGGGGGCCACAATACGCAGTATTTT. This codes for CAWGPLRAGGHNTQYF.

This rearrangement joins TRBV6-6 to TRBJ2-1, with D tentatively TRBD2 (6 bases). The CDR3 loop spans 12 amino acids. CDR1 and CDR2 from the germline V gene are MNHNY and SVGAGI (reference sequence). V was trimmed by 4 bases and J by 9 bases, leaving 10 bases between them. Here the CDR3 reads CASSSGTFEQFF. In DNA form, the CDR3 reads TGTGCCAGCAGTTCGGGGACTTTTGAGCAGTTCTTC.

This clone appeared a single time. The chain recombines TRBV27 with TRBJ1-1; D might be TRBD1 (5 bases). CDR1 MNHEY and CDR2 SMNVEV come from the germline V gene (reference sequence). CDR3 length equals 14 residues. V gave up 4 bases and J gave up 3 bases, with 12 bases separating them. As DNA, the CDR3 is TGTGCCAGCAGTTCCCACCGAGGGGACACTGAAGCTTTCTTT. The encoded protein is CASSSHRGDTEAFF.

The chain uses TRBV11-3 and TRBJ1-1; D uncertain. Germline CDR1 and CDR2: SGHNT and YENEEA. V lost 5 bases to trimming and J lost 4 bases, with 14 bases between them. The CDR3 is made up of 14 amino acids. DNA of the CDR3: TGTGCCAGCAGCCCCCCTGCAGAGGGCACTGAAGCTTTCTTT. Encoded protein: CASSPPAEGTEAFF.

The CDR3 here is CSATRTGSYTF. Written as DNA, the CDR3 is TGCAGTGCTACCCGGACAGGGAGCTACACCTTC. The gene calls are TRBV20-1 and TRBJ1-2; 8 nucleotides agree with TRBD1. CDR1 and CDR2 from the germline V gene are DFQATT and SNEGSKA (reference sequence). With V trimmed by 4 bases and J by 9 bases, 4 bases remained unmatched. This CDR3 region has 11 residues.

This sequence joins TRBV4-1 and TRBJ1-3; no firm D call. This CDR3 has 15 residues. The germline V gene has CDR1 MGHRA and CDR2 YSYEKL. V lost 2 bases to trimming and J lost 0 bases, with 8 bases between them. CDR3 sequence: CASSQTPSSGNTIYF. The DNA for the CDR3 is TGCGCCAGCAGCCAAACTCCGAGCTCTGGAAACACCATATATTTT.

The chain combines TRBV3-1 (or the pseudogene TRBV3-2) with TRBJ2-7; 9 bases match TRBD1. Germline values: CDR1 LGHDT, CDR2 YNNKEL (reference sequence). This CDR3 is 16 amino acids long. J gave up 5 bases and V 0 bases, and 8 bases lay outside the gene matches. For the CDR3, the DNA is TGTGCCAGCAGCCAAGAGGAAAGGACAGGGGACAACGAGCAGTACTTC. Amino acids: CASSQEERTGDNEQYF.

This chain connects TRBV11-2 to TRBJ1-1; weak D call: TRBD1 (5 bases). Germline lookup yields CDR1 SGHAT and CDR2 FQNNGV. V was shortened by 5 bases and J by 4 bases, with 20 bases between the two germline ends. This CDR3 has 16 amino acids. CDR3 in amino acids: CASSQSGAVMITEAFF. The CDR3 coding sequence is TGTGCCAGCAGCCAGAGCGGGGCCGTTATGATCACTGAAGCTTTCTTT.

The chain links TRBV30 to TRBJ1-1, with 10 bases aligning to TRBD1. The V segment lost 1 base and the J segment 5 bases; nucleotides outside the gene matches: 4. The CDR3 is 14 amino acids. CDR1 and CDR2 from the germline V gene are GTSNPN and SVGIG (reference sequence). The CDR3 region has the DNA TGTGCCTGGAGTGGTGACAGGGGGCTGACTGAAGCTTTCTTT. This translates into CAWSGDRGLTEAFF.

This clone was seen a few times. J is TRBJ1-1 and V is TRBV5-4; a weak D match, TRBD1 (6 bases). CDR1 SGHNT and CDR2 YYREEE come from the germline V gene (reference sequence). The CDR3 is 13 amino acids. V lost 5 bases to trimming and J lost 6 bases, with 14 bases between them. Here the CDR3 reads CASSIQGGPEAFF. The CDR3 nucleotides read TGTGCCAGCAGTATACAGGGAGGACCTGAAGCTTTCTTT.

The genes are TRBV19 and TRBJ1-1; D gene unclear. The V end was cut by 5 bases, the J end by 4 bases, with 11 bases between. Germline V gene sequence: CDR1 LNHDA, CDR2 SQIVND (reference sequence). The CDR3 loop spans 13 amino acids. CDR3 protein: CASSARTSTEAFF. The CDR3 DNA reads TGTGCCAGTAGTGCCAGGACGAGCACTGAAGCTTTCTTT.

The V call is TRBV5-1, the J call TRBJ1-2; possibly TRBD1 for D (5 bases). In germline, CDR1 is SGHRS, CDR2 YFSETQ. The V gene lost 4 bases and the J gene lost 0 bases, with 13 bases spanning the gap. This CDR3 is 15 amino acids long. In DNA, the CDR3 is TGCGCCAGCAGCGGCGGGGACGGAGCTAACTATGGCTACACCTTC. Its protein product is CASSGGDGANYGYTF.

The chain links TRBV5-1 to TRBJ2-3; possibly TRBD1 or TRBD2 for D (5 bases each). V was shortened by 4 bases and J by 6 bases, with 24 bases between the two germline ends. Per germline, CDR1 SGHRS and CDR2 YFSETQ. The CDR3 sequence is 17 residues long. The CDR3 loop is CASSPEGLGVRADTQYF. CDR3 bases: TGCGCCAGCAGCCCCGAGGGGCTAGGGGTTAGGGCGGATACGCAGTATTTT.

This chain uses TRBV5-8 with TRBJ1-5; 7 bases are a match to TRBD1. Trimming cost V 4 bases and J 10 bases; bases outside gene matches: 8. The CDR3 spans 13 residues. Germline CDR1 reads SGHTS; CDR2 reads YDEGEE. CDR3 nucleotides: TGTGCCAGCAGCCGGGACAGTGGACTTCCCCAGCATTTT. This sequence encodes CASSRDSGLPQHF. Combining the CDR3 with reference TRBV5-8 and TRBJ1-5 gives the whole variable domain EAGVTQSPTHLIKTRGQQATLRCSPISGHTSVYWYQQALGLGLQFLLWYDEGEERNRGNFPPRFSGRQFPNYSSELNVNALELEDSALYLCASSRDSGLPQHFGDGTRLSIL.

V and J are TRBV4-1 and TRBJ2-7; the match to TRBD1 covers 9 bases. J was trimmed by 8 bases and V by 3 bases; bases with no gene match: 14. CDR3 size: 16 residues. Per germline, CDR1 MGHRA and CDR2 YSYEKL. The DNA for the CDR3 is TGCGCCAGCAGCCAGCCAGATCCGGGACAGGGCGTTAAGCAGTACTTC. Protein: CASSQPDPGQGVKQYF.

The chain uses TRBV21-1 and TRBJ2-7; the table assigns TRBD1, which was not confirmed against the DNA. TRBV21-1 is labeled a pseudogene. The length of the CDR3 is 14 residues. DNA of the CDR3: TGTGCCAGCAGCAACCGGGACAGCTCCTACGAGCAGTACTTC. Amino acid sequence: CASSNRDSSYEQYF.

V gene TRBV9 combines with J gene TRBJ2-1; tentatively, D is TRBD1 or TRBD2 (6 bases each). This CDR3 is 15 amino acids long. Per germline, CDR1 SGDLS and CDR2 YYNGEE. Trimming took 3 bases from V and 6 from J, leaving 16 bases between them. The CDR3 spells CASSATGDTANEQFF. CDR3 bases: TGTGCCAGCAGCGCAACGGGGGACACTGCCAATGAGCAGTTCTTC.

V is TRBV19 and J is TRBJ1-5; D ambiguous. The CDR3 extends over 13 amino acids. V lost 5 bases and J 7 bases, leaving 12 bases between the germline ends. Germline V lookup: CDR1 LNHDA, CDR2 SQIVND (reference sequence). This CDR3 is CASSARQAQPQHF. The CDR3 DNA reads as TGTGCCAGTAGTGCCCGTCAGGCCCAGCCCCAGCATTTT.

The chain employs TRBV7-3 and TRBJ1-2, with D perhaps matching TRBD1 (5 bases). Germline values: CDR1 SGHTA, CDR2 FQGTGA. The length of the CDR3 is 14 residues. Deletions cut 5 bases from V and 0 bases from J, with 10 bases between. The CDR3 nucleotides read TGTGCCAGCAGCCCAGGGCCCGCTAACTATGGCTACACCTTC. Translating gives CASSPGPANYGYTF.

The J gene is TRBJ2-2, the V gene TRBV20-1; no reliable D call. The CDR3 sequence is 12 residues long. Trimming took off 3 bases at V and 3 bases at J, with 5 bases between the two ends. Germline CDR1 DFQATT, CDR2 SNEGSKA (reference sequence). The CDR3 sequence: CSASGYTGELFF. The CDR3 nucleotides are TGCAGTGCTAGTGGGTACACCGGGGAGCTGTTTTTT.

In nucleotides, the CDR3 is TGTGCCAGCAGCTTATGGGCGGGGGGGTCCTACAATGAGCAGTTCTTC. This codes for CASSLWAGGSYNEQFF. J is TRBJ2-1 and V is TRBV7-6; 9 nucleotides align to TRBD2. The germline gives CDR1 SGHVS, CDR2 FNYEAQ. Trimming removed 2 bases from V and 1 base from J; junction bases left unmatched: 3. The CDR3 contains 16 residues. The full variable domain, its missing parts supplied by reference TRBV7-6 and TRBJ2-1, is GAGVSQSPRYKVTKRGQDVALRCDPISGHVSLYWYRQALGQGPEFLTYFNYEAQQDKSGLPNDRFSAERPEGSISTLTIQRTEQRDSAMYRCASSLWAGGSYNEQFFGPGTRLTVL.

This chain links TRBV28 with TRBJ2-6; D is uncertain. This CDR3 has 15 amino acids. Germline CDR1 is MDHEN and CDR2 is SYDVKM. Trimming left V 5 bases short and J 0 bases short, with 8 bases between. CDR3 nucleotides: TGTGCCAGCAGTCGAAGGGTCTCTGGGGCCAACGTCCTGACTTTC. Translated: CASSRRVSGANVLTF.